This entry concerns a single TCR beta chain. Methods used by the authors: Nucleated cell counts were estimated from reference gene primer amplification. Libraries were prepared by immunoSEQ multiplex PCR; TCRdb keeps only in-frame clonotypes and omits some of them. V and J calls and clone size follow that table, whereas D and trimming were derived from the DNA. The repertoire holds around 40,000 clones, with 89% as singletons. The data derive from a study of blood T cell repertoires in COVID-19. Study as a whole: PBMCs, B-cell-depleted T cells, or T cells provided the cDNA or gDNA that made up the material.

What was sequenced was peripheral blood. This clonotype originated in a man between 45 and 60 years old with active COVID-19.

CDR3 bases: TGTGCCAGCAGGCGCTTCAGGGGCAACACTGAAGCTTTCTTT. Protein product: CASRRFRGNTEAFF. The V and J genes are TRBV6-5 and TRBJ1-1; tentatively, D is TRBD1 (6 bases). The CDR3 covers 14 residues. Trimming took off 6 bases at V and 2 bases at J, with 13 bases between the two ends. CDR1 is MNHEY and CDR2 is SVGAGI in the germline V gene.